This is a list of T cell receptor beta chains from one sample in a study of blood T cell repertoires in COVID-19. Clones were read by immunoSEQ multiplex PCR, and TCRdb kept only the in-frame ones, dropping some. The sample holds around 99,000 clones, around nine tenths seen once. Source material: peripheral blood. The source of these receptors is a woman aged 25 to 39 with acute or convalescent COVID-19. Both conserved end residues are part of each CDR3. A D gene is named only where the DNA matches it firmly.

V: TRBV12-3/TRBV12-4
J: TRBJ1-2
length: 11
D: .
DNA: TGTGCCAGCAGTTTACTCTATGGCTACACCTTC
CDR3: CASSLLYGYTF

V: TRBV27
J: TRBJ2-1
length: 16
D: .
DNA: TGTGCCAGCAGTTTAAGGGGGTACGGCGGCTACAATGAGCAGTTCTTC
CDR3: CASSLRGYGGYNEQFF

V: TRBV19
J: TRBJ1-1
length: 15
D: TRBD1
DNA: TGTGCCAGTAGTATAGGACAGGGAGTTGGCACTGAAGCTTTCTTT
CDR3: CASSIGQGVGTEAFF

V: TRBV7-3
J: TRBJ2-3
length: 18
D: TRBD2
DNA: TGTGCCAGCAGCCTCACCGGGACTAGCGGGAGGGTCACAGATACGCAGTATTTT
CDR3: CASSLTGTSGRVTDTQYF

V: TRBV7-2
J: TRBJ2-3
length: 16
D: .
DNA: TGTGCCAGCAGCTTAGAGAGTACTACTAGCACAGATACGCAGTATTTT
CDR3: CASSLESTTSTDTQYF

V: TRBV4-2
J: TRBJ2-7
length: 16
D: TRBD2
DNA: TGTGCCAGCAGCCGGGGAGCGGGAGGGGCCTCCTACGAGCAGTACTTC
CDR3: CASSRGAGGASYEQYF

V: TRBV2
J: TRBJ1-1
length: 13
D: .
DNA: TGTGCCAGCAGTGATCGAGAGAACACTGAAGCTTTCTTT
CDR3: CASSDRENTEAFF

V: TRBV5-1
J: TRBJ2-6
length: 14
D: .
DNA: TGCGCCAGCAGCTTGCGCTCTGGGGCCAACGTCCTGACTTTC
CDR3: CASSLRSGANVLTF

V: TRBV7-2
J: TRBJ2-4
length: 14
D: TRBD2
DNA: TGTGCCAGCAGCTGGGGGGGAGCCAAAAACATTCAGTACTTC
CDR3: CASSWGGAKNIQYF

V: TRBV3-1/TRBV3-2
J: TRBJ1-2
length: 15
D: TRBD1
DNA: TGTGCCAGCAGCCAAATGACAGGGGCAGGGGATGGCTACACCTTC
CDR3: CASSQMTGAGDGYTF

V: TRBV6-2/TRBV6-3
J: TRBJ2-7
length: 12
D: .
DNA: TGTGCCAGCAGTCCCCACTCCTACGAGCAGTACTTC
CDR3: CASSPHSYEQYF

V: TRBV5-4
J: TRBJ2-2
length: 14
D: TRBD1
DNA: TGTGCCAGCAGCCCTGACAGGGACACCGGGGAGCTGTTTTTT
CDR3: CASSPDRDTGELFF

V: TRBV5-1
J: TRBJ2-7
length: 15
D: .
DNA: TGCGCCAGCAGCTTGGTCGGGGTAAGAGAATACGAGCAGTACTTC
CDR3: CASSLVGVREYEQYF

V: TRBV4-3
J: TRBJ1-4
length: 15
D: TRBD1
DNA: TGCGCCAGCAGCCAAGGCGACAGGGATGATGAAAAACTGTTTTTT
CDR3: CASSQGDRDDEKLFF

V: TRBV6-6
J: TRBJ2-3
length: 16
D: .
DNA: TGTGCCAGCACTCCACAGGGAACCGGAACTACAGATACGCAGTATTTT
CDR3: CASTPQGTGTTDTQYF

V: TRBV6-5
J: TRBJ2-7
length: 15
D: TRBD1
DNA: TGTGCCAGCAGGGTACGGGACAGGCGAGAGTACGAGCAGTACTTC
CDR3: CASRVRDRREYEQYF